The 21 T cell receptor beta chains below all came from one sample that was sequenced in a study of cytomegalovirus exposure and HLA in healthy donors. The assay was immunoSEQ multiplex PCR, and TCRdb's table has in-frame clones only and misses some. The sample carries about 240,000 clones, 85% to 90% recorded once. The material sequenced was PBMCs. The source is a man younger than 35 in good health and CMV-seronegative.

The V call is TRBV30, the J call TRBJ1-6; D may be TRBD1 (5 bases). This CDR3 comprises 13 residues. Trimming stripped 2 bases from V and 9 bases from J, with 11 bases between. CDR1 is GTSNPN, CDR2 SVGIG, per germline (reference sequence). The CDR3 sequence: CAWSRGDGSPLHF. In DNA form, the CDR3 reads TGTGCCTGGAGTCGGGGGGATGGTTCACCCCTCCACTTT. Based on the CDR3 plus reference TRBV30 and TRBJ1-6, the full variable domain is SQTIHQWPATLVQPVGSPLSLECTVEGTSNPNLYWYRQAAGRGLQLLFYSVGIGQISSEVPQNLSASRPQDRQFILSSKKLLLSDSGFYLCAWSRGDGSPLHFGNGTRLTVT.

The CDR3 is CASSSGQGLDTQYF. The CDR3 nucleotides are TGTGCCAGCAGCTCAGGCCAGGGGCTGGATACGCAGTATTTT. The chain carries TRBV7-6 and TRBJ2-3; TRBD1 is a possible D gene (6 bases). Germline V lookup: CDR1 SGHVS, CDR2 FNYEAQ. Deletions cut 4 bases from V and 6 bases from J, with 14 bases between. This CDR3 is 14 amino acids long.

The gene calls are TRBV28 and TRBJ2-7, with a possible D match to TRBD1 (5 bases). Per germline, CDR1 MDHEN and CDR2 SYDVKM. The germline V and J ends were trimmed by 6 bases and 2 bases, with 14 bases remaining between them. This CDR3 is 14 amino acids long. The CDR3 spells CASRNQGGPYEQYF. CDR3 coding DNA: TGTGCCAGCAGAAATCAGGGTGGGCCCTACGAGCAGTACTTC.

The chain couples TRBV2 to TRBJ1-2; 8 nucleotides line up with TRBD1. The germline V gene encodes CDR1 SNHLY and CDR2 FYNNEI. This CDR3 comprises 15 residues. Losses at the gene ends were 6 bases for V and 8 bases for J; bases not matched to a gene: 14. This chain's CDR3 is CASSLQGQVVEGYTF. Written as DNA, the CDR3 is TGTGCCAGCAGCCTACAGGGACAGGTTGTAGAGGGCTACACCTTC.

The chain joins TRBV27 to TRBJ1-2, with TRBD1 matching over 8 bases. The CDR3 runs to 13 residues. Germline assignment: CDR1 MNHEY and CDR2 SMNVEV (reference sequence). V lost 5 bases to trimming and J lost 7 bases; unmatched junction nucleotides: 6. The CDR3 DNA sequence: TGTGCCAGCAGTGGACAGGGAACTTCTGGCTACACCTTC. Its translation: CASSGQGTSGYTF.

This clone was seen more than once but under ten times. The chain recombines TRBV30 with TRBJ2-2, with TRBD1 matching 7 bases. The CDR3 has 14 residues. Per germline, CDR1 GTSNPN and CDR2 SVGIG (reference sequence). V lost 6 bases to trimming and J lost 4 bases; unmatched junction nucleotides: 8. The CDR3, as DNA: TGTGCCTGCCCGGGGACAGATCTCACCGGGGAGCTGTTTTTT. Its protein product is CACPGTDLTGELFF. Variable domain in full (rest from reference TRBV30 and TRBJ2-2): SQTIHQWPATLVQPVGSPLSLECTVEGTSNPNLYWYRQAAGRGLQLLFYSVGIGQISSEVPQNLSASRPQDRQFILSSKKLLLSDSGFYLCACPGTDLTGELFFGEGSRLTVL.

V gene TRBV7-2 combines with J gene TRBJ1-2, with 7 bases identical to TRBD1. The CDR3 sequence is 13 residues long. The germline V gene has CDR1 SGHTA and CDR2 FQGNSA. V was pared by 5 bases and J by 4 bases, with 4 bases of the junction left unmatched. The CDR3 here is CASSPDRPYGYTF. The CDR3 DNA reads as TGTGCCAGCAGCCCGGACAGGCCCTATGGCTACACCTTC.

CDR3 bases: TGTGCCAGCAGTGGGACCGGGACAGGGGCCAATGAGCAGTTCTTC. Translating gives CASSGTGTGANEQFF. The chain couples TRBV6-5 to TRBJ2-1; TRBD1 agrees at 10 bases. The V gene's germline CDR1 is MNHEY and CDR2 SVGAGI. This CDR3 region has 15 residues. Trimming took 5 bases from V and 6 from J; bases not matched to a gene: 7.

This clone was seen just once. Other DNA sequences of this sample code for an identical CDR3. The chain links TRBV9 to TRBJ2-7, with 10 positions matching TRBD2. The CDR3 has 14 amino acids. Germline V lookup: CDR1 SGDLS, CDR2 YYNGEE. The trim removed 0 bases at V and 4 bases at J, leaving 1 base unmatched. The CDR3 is CASSVGTSGYEQYF. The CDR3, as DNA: TGTGCCAGCAGCGTAGGGACTAGCGGATACGAGCAGTACTTC.

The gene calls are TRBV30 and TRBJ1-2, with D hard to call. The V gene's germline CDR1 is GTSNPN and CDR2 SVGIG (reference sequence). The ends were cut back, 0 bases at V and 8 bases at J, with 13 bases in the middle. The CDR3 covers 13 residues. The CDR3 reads CAWSVPHLEGYTF. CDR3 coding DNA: TGTGCCTGGAGTGTACCACATCTGGAGGGCTACACCTTC.

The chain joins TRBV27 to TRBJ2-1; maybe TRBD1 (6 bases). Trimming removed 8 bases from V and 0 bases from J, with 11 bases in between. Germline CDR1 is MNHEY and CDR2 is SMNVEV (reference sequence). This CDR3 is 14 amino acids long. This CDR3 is CASWTVRSYNEQFF. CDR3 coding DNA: TGTGCCAGCTGGACAGTCCGCTCCTACAATGAGCAGTTCTTC.

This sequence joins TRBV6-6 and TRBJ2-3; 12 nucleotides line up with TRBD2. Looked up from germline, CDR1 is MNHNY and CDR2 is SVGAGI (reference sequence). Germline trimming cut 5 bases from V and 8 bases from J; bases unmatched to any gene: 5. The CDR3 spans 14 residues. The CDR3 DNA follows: TGTGCCAGCAGTGCTAGCGGGAGGGCCGGTACGCAGTATTTT. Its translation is CASSASGRAGTQYF.

CDR3 sequence reads: CASTDLTGYGYTF. CDR3 DNA sequence: TGTGCCAGCACCGACTTAACGGGCTATGGCTACACCTTC. This chain links TRBV7-9 with TRBJ1-2; D not certain. Trimming cost V 7 bases and J 4 bases, with 13 bases left between them. The CDR3 is 13 residues long. Looked up from germline, CDR1 is SEHNR and CDR2 is FQNEAQ (reference sequence).

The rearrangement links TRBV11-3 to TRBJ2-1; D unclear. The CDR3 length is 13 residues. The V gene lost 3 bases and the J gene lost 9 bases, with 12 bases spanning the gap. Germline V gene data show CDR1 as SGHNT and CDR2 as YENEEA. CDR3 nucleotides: TGTGCCAGCAGCTTCGCGGAGAGGAGTGAGCAGTTCTTC. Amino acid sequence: CASSFAERSEQFF.

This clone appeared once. CDR3 protein: CASSEWTSEYTGELFF. CDR3 coding DNA: TGTGCCAGCAGCGAATGGACTAGCGAGTACACCGGGGAGCTGTTTTTT. The genes are TRBV9 and TRBJ2-2; TRBD2 agrees at 9 bases. The CDR3 contains 16 residues. The germline V gene has CDR1 SGDLS and CDR2 YYNGEE. The ends lost 3 bases at V and 3 bases at J; junction bases unmatched: 6.

The CDR3 sequence: CASSPTTTNEKLFF. The CDR3 nucleotides read TGTGCCAGCTCACCCACTACAACTAATGAAAAACTGTTTTTT. This chain uses TRBV18 with TRBJ1-4; D ambiguous. Germline CDR1 KGHSH, CDR2 LQKENI. V lost 3 bases to trimming and J lost 0 bases, with 5 bases between them. The CDR3 covers 14 residues.

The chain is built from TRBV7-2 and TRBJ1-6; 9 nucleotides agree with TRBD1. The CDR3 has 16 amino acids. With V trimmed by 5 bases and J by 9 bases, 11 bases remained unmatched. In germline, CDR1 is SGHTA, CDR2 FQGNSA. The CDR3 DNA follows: TGTGCCAGCAGCCGACTTCCGGGACAGGGCGGTTCACCCCTCCACTTT. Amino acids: CASSRLPGQGGSPLHF.

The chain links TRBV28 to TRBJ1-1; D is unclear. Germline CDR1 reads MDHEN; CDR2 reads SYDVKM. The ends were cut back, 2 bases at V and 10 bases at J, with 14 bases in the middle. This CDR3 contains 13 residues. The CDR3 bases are TGTGCCAGCAGTTTAATTGGTCGGGGTCGAGCTTTCTTT. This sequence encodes CASSLIGRGRAFF. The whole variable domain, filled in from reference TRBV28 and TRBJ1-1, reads DVKVTQSSRYLVKRTGEKVFLECVQDMDHENMFWYRQDPGLGLRLIYFSYDVKMKEKGDIPEGYSVSREKKERFSLILESASTNQTSMYLCASSLIGRGRAFFGQGTRLTVV.

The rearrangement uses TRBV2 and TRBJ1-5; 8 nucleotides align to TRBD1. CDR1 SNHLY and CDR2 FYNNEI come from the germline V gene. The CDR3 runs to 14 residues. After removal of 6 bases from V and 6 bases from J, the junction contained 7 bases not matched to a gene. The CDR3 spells CASSSGTGIQPQHF. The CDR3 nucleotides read TGTGCCAGCAGCTCCGGGACAGGAATTCAGCCCCAGCATTTT.

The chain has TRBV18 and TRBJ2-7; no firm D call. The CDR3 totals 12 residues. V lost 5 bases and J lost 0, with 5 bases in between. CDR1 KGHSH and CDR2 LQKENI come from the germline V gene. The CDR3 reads CASSSYSYEQYF. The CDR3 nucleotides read TGTGCCAGCTCATCCTACTCCTACGAGCAGTACTTC.

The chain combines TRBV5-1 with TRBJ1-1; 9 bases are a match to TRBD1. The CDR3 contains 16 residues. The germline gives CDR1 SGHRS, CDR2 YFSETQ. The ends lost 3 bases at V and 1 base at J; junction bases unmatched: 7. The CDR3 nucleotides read TGCGCCAGCAGCTCAGAGCCACAGGGGGCGAACACTGAAGCTTTCTTT. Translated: CASSSEPQGANTEAFF.